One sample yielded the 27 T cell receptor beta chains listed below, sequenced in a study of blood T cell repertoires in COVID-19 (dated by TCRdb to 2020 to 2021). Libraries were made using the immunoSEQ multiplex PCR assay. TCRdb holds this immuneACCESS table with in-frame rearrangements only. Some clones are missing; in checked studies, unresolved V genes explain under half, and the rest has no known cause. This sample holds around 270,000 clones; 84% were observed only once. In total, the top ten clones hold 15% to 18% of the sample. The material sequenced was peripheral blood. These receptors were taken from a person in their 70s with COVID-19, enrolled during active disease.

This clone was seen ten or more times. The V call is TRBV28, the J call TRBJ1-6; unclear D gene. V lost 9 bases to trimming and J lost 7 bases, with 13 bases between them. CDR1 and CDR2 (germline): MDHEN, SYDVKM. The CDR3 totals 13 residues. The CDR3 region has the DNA TGTGCCAGAAGACCAGGCGGGAATTCACCCCTCCACTTT. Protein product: CARRPGGNSPLHF. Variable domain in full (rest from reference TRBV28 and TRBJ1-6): DVKVTQSSRYLVKRTGEKVFLECVQDMDHENMFWYRQDPGLGLRLIYFSYDVKMKEKGDIPEGYSVSREKKERFSLILESASTNQTSMYLCARRPGGNSPLHFGNGTRLTVT.

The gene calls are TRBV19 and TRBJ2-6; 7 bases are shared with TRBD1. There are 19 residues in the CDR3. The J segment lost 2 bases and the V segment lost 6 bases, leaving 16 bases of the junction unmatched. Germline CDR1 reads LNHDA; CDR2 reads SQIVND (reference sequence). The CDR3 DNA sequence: TGTGCCAGTAGCCACCACGGACAGGCCTCGGTTGCTGGGGCCAACGTCCTGACTTTC. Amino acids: CASSHHGQASVAGANVLTF.

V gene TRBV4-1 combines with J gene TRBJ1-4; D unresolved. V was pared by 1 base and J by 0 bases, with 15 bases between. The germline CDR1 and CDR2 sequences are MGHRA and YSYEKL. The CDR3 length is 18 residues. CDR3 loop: CASSQVVVWAATNEKLFF. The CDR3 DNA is TGCGCCAGCAGCCAAGTAGTTGTATGGGCAGCAACTAATGAAAAACTGTTTTTT.

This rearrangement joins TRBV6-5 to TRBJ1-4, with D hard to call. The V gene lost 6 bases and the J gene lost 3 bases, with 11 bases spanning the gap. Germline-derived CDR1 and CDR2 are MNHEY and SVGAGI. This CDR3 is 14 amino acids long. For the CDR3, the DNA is TGTGCCAGCAGCACCCAGGCCCCTAATGAAAAACTGTTTTTT. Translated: CASSTQAPNEKLFF.

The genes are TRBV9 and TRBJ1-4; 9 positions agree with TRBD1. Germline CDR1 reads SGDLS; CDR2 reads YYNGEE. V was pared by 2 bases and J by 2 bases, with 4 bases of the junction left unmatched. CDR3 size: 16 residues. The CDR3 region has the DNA TGTGCCAGCAGCGTGGGGACAGGGAGGACTAATGAAAAACTGTTTTTT. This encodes CASSVGTGRTNEKLFF. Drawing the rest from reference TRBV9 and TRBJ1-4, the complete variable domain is DSGVTQTPKHLITATGQRVTLRCSPRSGDLSVYWYQQSLDQGLQFLIQYYNGEERAKGNILERFSAQQFPDLHSELNLSSLELGDSALYFCASSVGTGRTNEKLFFGSGTQLSVL.

CDR3 amino acids: CASSRAWALRRETQYF. The CDR3, as DNA: TGTGCCAGCAGCCGTGCGTGGGCTCTCCGACGGGAGACCCAGTACTTC. The chain carries TRBV7-9 and TRBJ2-5; D not resolved. Germline CDR1 and CDR2: SEHNR and FQNEAQ (reference sequence). This CDR3 spans 16 amino acids. V lost 5 bases to trimming and J lost 5 bases, with 21 bases between them.

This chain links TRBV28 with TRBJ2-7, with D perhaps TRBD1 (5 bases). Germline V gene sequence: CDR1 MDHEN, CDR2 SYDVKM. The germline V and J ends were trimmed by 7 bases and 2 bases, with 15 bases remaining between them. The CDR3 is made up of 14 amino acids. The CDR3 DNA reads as TGTGCCAGCATACGACAAGGGGTCCCCTACGAGCAGTACTTC. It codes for CASIRQGVPYEQYF.

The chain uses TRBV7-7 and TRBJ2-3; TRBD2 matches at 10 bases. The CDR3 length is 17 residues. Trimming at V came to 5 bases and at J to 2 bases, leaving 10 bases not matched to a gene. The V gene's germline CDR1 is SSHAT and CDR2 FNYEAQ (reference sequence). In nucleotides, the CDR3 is TGTGCCAGCAGCCTGGACGGTAGCGGGGGGCACACAGATACGCAGTATTTT. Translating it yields CASSLDGSGGHTDTQYF.

The CDR3 reads CASSLGAENTEAFF. The CDR3 DNA sequence: TGTGCCAGCAGCTTGGGAGCCGAGAACACTGAAGCTTTCTTT. The rearrangement uses TRBV5-4 and TRBJ1-1; no clear D. The V gene lost 0 bases and the J gene lost 1 base, with 7 bases spanning the gap. The CDR3 is made up of 14 amino acids. Germline V CDR1 and CDR2: SGHNT, YYREEE (reference sequence).

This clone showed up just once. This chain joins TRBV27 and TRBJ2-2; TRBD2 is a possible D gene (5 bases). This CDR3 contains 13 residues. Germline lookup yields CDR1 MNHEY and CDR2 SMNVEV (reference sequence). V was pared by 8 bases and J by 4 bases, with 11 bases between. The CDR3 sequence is CASLRRGTGELFF. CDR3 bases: TGTGCCAGCCTTCGTCGGGGCACCGGGGAGCTGTTTTTT.

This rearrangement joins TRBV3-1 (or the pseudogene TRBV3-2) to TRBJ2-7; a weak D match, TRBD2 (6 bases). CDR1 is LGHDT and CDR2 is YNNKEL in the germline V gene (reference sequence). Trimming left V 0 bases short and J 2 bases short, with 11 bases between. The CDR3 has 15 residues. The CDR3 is CASSQESGLPYEQYF. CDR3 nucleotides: TGTGCCAGCAGCCAAGAAAGCGGGCTCCCCTACGAGCAGTACTTC.

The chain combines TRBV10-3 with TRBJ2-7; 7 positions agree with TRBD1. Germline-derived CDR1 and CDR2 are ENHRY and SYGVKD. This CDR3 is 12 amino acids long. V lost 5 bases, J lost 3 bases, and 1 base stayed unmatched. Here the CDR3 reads CAISRTGYEQYF. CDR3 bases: TGTGCCATCAGTCGGACAGGCTACGAGCAGTACTTC.

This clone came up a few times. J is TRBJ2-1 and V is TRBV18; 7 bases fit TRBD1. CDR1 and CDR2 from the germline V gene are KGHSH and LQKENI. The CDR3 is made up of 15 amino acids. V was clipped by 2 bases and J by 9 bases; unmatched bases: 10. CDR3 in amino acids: CASSPNRDSGSEQFF. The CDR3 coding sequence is TGTGCCAGCTCACCAAACCGGGACAGTGGTAGTGAGCAGTTCTTC.

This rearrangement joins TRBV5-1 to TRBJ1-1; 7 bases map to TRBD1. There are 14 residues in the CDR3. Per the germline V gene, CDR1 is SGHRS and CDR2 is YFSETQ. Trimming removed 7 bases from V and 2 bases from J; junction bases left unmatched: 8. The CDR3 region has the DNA TGCGCCAGCCAGCAGGGGGTGAGCAACACTGAAGCTTTCTTT. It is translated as CASQQGVSNTEAFF. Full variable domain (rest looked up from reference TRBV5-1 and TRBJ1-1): KAGVTQTPRYLIKTRGQQVTLSCSPISGHRSVSWYQQTPGQGLQFLFEYFSETQRNKGNFPGRFSGRQFSNSRSEMNVSTLELGDSALYLCASQQGVSNTEAFFGQGTRLTVV.

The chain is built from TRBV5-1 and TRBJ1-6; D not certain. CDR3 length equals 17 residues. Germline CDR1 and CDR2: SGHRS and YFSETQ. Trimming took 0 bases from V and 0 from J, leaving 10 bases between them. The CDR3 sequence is CASSLDPSSSYNSPLHF. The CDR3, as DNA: TGCGCCAGCAGCTTGGACCCCTCGAGCTCCTATAATTCACCCCTCCACTTT.

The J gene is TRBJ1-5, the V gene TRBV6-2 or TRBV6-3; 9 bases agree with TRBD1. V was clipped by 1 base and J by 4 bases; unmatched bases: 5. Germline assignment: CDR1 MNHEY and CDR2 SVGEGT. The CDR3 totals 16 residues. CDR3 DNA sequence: TGTGCCAGCAGTTACTGGACGGACAGGGGTAATCAGCCCCAGCATTTT. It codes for CASSYWTDRGNQPQHF.

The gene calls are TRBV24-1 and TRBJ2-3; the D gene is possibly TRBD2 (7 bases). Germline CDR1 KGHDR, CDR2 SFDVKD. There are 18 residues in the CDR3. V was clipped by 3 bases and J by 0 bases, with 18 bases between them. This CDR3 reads CATSDPSFGGASTDTQYF. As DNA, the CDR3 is TGTGCCACCAGTGATCCCTCATTTGGGGGGGCGAGCACAGATACGCAGTATTTT.

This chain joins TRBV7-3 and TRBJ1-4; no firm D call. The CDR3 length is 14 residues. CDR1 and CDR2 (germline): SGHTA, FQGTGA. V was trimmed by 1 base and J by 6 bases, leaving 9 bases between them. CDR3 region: CASSLIGGDEKLFF. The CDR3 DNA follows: TGTGCCAGCAGCTTAATTGGCGGGGATGAAAAACTGTTTTTT.

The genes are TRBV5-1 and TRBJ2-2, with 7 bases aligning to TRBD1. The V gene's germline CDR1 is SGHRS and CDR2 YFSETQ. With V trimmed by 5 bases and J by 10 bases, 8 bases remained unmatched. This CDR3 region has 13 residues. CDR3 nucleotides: TGCGCCAGCAGACGACAGGGCGCTGAGGAGCTGTTTTTT. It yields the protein CASRRQGAEELFF.

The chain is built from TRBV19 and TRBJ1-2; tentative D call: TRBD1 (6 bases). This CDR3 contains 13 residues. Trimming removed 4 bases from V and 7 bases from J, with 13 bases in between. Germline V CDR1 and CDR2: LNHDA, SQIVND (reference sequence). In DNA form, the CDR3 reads TGTGCCAGTAGTAGACCGGGGGGCGGTGGCTACACCTTC. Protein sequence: CASSRPGGGGYTF.

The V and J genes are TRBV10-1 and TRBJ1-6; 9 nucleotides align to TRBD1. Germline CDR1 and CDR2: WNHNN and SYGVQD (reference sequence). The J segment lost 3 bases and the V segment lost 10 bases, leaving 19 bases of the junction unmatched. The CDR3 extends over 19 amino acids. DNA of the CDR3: TGCGCCAACAGGAAGGACAGGGGCCTTTTCAGGGGCTATAATTCACCCCTCCACTTT. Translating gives CANRKDRGLFRGYNSPLHF.

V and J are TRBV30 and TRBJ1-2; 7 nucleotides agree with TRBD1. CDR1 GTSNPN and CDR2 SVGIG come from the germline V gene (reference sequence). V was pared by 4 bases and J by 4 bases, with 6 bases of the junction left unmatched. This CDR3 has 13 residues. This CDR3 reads CAWTHGTAYGYTF. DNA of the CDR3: TGTGCCTGGACTCACGGGACAGCCTATGGCTACACCTTC.

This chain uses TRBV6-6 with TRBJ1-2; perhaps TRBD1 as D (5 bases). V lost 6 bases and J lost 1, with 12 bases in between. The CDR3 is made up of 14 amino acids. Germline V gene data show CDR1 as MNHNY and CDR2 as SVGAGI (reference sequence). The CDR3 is CASSGGVINYGYTF. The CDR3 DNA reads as TGTGCCAGCAGCGGAGGGGTCATTAACTATGGCTACACCTTC.

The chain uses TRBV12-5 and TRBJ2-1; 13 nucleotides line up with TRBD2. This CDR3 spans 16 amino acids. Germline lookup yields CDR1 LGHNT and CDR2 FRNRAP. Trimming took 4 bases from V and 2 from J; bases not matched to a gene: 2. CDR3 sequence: CASGWGTSGTYNEQFF. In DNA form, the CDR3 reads TGTGCTAGTGGTTGGGGGACTAGCGGGACCTACAATGAGCAGTTCTTC. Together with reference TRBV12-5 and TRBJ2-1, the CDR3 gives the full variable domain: DARVTQTPRHKVTEMGQEVTMRCQPILGHNTVFWYRQTMMQGLELLAYFRNRAPLDDSGMPKDRFSAEMPDATLATLKIQPSEPRDSAVYFCASGWGTSGTYNEQFFGPGTRLTVL.

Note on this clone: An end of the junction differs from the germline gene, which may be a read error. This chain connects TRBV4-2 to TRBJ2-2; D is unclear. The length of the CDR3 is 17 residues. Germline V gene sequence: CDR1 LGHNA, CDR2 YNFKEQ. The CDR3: CASSKEYNGLNTGELFF. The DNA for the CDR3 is TGTGCCAGCAGCAAAGAGTATAATGGGCTGAACACCGGGGAGCTGTTTTTT.

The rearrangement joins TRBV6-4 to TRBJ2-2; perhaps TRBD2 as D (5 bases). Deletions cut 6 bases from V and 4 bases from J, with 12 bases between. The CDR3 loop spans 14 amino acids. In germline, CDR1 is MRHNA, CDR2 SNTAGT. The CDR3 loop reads CASRRTVFTGELFF. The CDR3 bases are TGTGCCAGCAGGAGGACTGTCTTCACCGGGGAGCTGTTTTTT.

CDR3 DNA sequence: TGTGCCAGCAGCCGGGGGGCGGGTTACTCCTACGAGCAGTACTTC. This gives the protein CASSRGAGYSYEQYF. This sequence joins TRBV7-6 and TRBJ2-7, with D possibly matching TRBD2 (7 bases). CDR3 size: 15 residues. CDR1 is SGHVS and CDR2 is FNYEAQ in the germline V gene. Trimming took off 5 bases at V and 0 bases at J, with 14 bases between the two ends.